This TCR beta chain comes out of a study of T cells in localized non-small cell lung cancer. Measured with immunoSEQ multiplex PCR; TCRdb has only the in-frame clones, and not every one. The table lists around 35,000 clones, 93% of them singletons. Overall study results and limits: In uninvolved adjacent lung, T cell clonality reached its highest value, exceeding tumor. Greater blood T cell density accompanied longer overall survival.

The CDR3 has 14 residues. V lost 0 bases to trimming and J lost 5 bases, with 10 bases between them. Germline V CDR1 and CDR2: SGHRS, YFSETQ. To note about this clone: As yet, its antigen is unknown.

The chain couples TRBV5-1 to TRBJ2-3; D might be TRBD1 or TRBD2, each matching 5 bases. The sample consisted of peripheral blood, taken before any cancer treatment. The clonotype originates from a female donor older than 55 with stage I lung adenocarcinoma. The CDR3, as DNA: TGCGCCAGCAGCTTGGCTAATGGGGGAGATACGCAGTATTTT. Amino acid sequence: CASSLANGGDTQYF.